Shown below are 8 T cell receptor beta chains from a single sample sequenced in a study of shared clonotypes between healthy human individuals. The protocol was immunoSEQ multiplex PCR, while the TCRdb copy is restricted to in-frame clones and leaves out a portion. There are around 2.1 million clones in the sample; just over 90% occur only once, and more than 1.5% lies in the top ten. Terminally differentiated effector memory CD45RA+ cells were left out of the naive CD8 fraction, which was CD45RO-negative and positively selected for CCR7. The specimen sequenced was naive CD8+ T cells from PBMCs. The receptors shown here come from a man younger than 35 in good health. Some clones in this sample may be carry-over from other donors' samples.

The chain employs TRBV30 and TRBJ2-7; weak D call: TRBD2 (5 bases). The CDR3 is made up of 15 amino acids. Germline V CDR1 and CDR2: GTSNPN, SVGIG (reference sequence). Trimming shortened V by 1 base and J by 4 bases, and 17 bases separated the two germline ends. The CDR3 is CAWSEFGVARYEQYF. The CDR3 bases are TGTGCCTGGAGTGAATTTGGTGTAGCGAGGTACGAGCAGTACTTC.

The CDR3 DNA follows: TGTGCCAGCAGTTACTACCTAGCGGAAGGGGCCCATGAGCAGTTCTTC. Its translation is CASSYYLAEGAHEQFF. This chain uses TRBV6-5 with TRBJ2-1; TRBD2 matches 7 bases. Germline CDR1 and CDR2: MNHEY and SVGAGI. The ends lost 1 base at V and 8 bases at J; junction bases unmatched: 11. The CDR3 has 16 residues.

The chain recombines TRBV4-1 with TRBJ1-5; a possible D gene is TRBD1 (5 bases). Trimming cost V 1 base and J 1 base, with 11 bases left between them. Germline V gives CDR1 MGHRA, CDR2 YSYEKL. CDR3 length: 16 residues. The chain's CDR3 is CASSQGGRTSNQPQHF. The CDR3 DNA sequence: TGCGCCAGCAGCCAAGGGGGCAGAACAAGCAATCAGCCCCAGCATTTT.

This chain uses TRBV7-2 with TRBJ2-7, with 8 bases matching TRBD2. The CDR3 consists of 16 residues. Germline V gene data show CDR1 as SGHTA and CDR2 as FQGNSA. Losses at the gene ends were 4 bases for V and 2 bases for J; bases not matched to a gene: 10. In DNA form, the CDR3 reads TGTGCCAGCAGCTCCTCCCCGCCGGGACTAGCCTACGAGCAGTACTTC. Encoded protein: CASSSSPPGLAYEQYF.

CDR3 nucleotide sequence: TGTGCCAGCAGCTACTCCGGGAAAAACACCGGGGAGCTGTTTTTT. It encodes CASSYSGKNTGELFF. J is TRBJ2-2 and V is TRBV7-9; a possible D gene is TRBD2 (5 bases). CDR1 SEHNR and CDR2 FQNEAQ come from the germline V gene (reference sequence). V was trimmed by 4 bases and J by 2 bases, leaving 11 bases between them. This CDR3 contains 15 residues. Full variable domain (remainder filled in from reference TRBV7-9 and TRBJ2-2): DTGVSQNPRHKITKRGQNVTFRCDPISEHNRLYWYRQTLGQGPEFLTYFQNEAQLEKSRLLSDRFSAERPKGSFSTLEIQRTEQGDSAMYLCASSYSGKNTGELFFGEGSRLTVL.

This sequence joins TRBV7-8 and TRBJ2-3; 8 bases map to TRBD1. CDR1 SGHVS and CDR2 FQNEAQ come from the germline V gene. The CDR3 is 15 residues long. V was clipped by 5 bases and J by 1 base; unmatched bases: 5. The CDR3 sequence: CASSPTGDRTDTQYF. As DNA, the CDR3 is TGTGCCAGCAGCCCGACAGGGGACCGCACAGATACGCAGTATTTT.

This chain connects TRBV25-1 to TRBJ2-1, with D maybe TRBD2 (5 bases). Germline V gene data show CDR1 as MGHDK and CDR2 as SYGVNS. The CDR3 has 14 amino acids. Trimming removed 4 bases at V and 2 bases at J, with 9 bases between. The CDR3 nucleotides are TGTGCCAGCAGTGTAGCGCTCCCCTACAATGAGCAGTTCTTC. Translation: CASSVALPYNEQFF.

The CDR3 protein is CASSFSPRDEGETQYF. CDR3 nucleotide sequence: TGTGCCAGCAGTTTTTCCCCCAGGGACGAGGGAGAGACCCAGTACTTC. V gene TRBV27 combines with J gene TRBJ2-5; D is perhaps TRBD1 or TRBD2 (5 bases each). Per the germline V gene, CDR1 is MNHEY and CDR2 is SMNVEV (reference sequence). V lost 3 bases, J lost 4 bases, and 18 bases lay in between. The CDR3 sequence is 16 residues long.